This T cell receptor (beta chain) is drawn from a study of long-term antiretroviral therapy in people with HIV. The overall study: The 2015 recommendation for immediate ART came about a decade after the earliest samples.

Regarding this clone: The antigen remains undetermined.

With 2 bases removed from V and 3 bases from J, the gap between germline ends came to 6 bases. The CDR3 sequence is 13 residues long. Germline V CDR1 and CDR2: SGHRS, YFSETQ. Study-level points and caveats: Diversity went up after ART and still fell short of transplant donor controls. HIV repertoire CDR3 lengths ranged less widely than those of controls.

The assay, immunoSEQ v3.0, was run at survey level. Sequencing was performed with immunoSEQ multiplex PCR; in TCRdb, only in-frame clones are kept and a portion is missing. The sample has tens of thousands of clones; about four fifths are singletons. This chain joins TRBV5-1 and TRBJ2-1, with D unclear. The clonotype comes from a young man with HIV. The sample here was unsorted PBMCs, taken 1.5 years after starting antiretroviral therapy. In DNA form, the CDR3 reads TGCGCCAGCAGCTTTGACGTCTACAATGAGCAGTTCTTC. As protein: CASSFDVYNEQFF.